Presented here are 11 T cell receptor beta chains from one specimen sequenced in a study of blood T cell repertoires in COVID-19 (dated by TCRdb to 2018 to 2020). Receptor amplification or capture employed the immunoSEQ multiplex PCR assay. In TCRdb, the immuneACCESS table is reduced to in-frame sequences with V and J assigned. These tables do not hold every clone; where another copy was compared, an unresolved V gene accounts for under half, and the others remain unexplained. Across this sample there are roughly 200,000 clones, with roughly 90% seen only once. The top ten constitute about 4% of the sample. Source material: PBMCs or T cells enriched from blood (not recorded which). The receptor source for this set is a woman aged 30 to 39 who had been exposed to COVID-19.

Comment on this clone: The sample has other DNA sequences that encode this CDR3 too. The CDR3 is CASRGQTNTGELFF. The CDR3 coding sequence is TGTGCCAGCAGGGGACAAACCAACACCGGGGAGCTGTTTTTT. The chain employs TRBV2 and TRBJ2-2; tentative D call: TRBD1 (6 bases). The CDR3 is 14 amino acids. V lost 6 bases and J lost 2, with 10 bases in between. Germline CDR1 SNHLY, CDR2 FYNNEI.

This chain joins TRBV30 and TRBJ1-6, with a tentative D call TRBD1 (6 bases). V was pared by 1 base and J by 7 bases, with 14 bases between. Germline-derived CDR1 and CDR2 are GTSNPN and SVGIG (reference sequence). This CDR3 is built from 15 residues. The DNA for the CDR3 is TGTGCCTGGAGTGAAAAGACAGGCTTGAATTCACCCCTCCACTTT. This gives the protein CAWSEKTGLNSPLHF.

The rearrangement joins TRBV20-1 to TRBJ1-4, with a possible D match to TRBD1 (5 bases). Trimming stripped 5 bases from V and 8 bases from J, with 18 bases between. Per the germline V gene, CDR1 is DFQATT and CDR2 is SNEGSKA (reference sequence). CDR3 length: 14 amino acids. CDR3 amino acids: CSAGGQAHREKLFF. CDR3 DNA sequence: TGCAGTGCTGGTGGCCAGGCCCACAGGGAAAAACTGTTTTTT.

In its sample, this clone was seen once. The chain couples TRBV6-5 to TRBJ1-1; TRBD1 is a possible D gene (6 bases). V lost 2 bases and J 6 bases, leaving 10 bases between the germline ends. This CDR3 has 13 residues. Germline lookup yields CDR1 MNHEY and CDR2 SVGAGI. CDR3 protein: CASSYGDTSEAFF. The CDR3 DNA sequence: TGTGCCAGCAGTTACGGGGACACGTCTGAAGCTTTCTTT.

The CDR3 coding sequence is TGTGCCAGCAGCTTAAATCCCACAGGGGGAGGCTTTGAGAGCTATGGCTACACCTTC. Amino acid sequence: CASSLNPTGGGFESYGYTF. This rearrangement joins TRBV7-8 to TRBJ1-2, with TRBD1 matching 8 bases. The CDR3 is 19 amino acids. The trim removed 2 bases at V and 4 bases at J, leaving 18 bases unmatched. The germline V gene has CDR1 SGHVS and CDR2 FQNEAQ.

The chain couples TRBV6-2 or TRBV6-3 to TRBJ2-7, with 10 bases fitting TRBD1. Losses at the gene ends were 2 bases for V and 4 bases for J; bases not matched to a gene: 8. The germline CDR1 and CDR2 sequences are MNHEY and SVGEGT. The length of the CDR3 is 16 residues. The CDR3 is CASSYIETGGQYEQYF. The CDR3 coding sequence is TGTGCCAGCAGTTACATCGAGACAGGGGGCCAATACGAGCAGTACTTC.

The chain is built from TRBV5-1 and TRBJ2-1; 14 nucleotides agree with TRBD2. The trim removed 0 bases at V and 2 bases at J, leaving 7 bases unmatched. The CDR3 totals 19 residues. Germline CDR1 and CDR2: SGHRS and YFSETQ. The CDR3 is CASSLGLAGGPRTYNEQFF. CDR3 DNA sequence: TGCGCCAGCAGCTTGGGACTAGCGGGGGGGCCGAGGACCTACAATGAGCAGTTCTTC.

This clone appeared a few times. This chain joins TRBV5-1 and TRBJ1-3, with 9 bases that match TRBD1. CDR3 size: 15 residues. Germline V CDR1 and CDR2: SGHRS, YFSETQ. The V and J ends lost 4 bases and 6 bases, in that order; junction bases with no gene match: 8. The CDR3 bases are TGCGCCAGCAGCCCCGGGACAGGGAGTGAAAACACCATATATTTT. It yields the protein CASSPGTGSENTIYF. The complete variable domain, with remaining parts taken from reference TRBV5-1 and TRBJ1-3, reads KAGVTQTPRYLIKTRGQQVTLSCSPISGHRSVSWYQQTPGQGLQFLFEYFSETQRNKGNFPGRFSGRQFSNSRSEMNVSTLELGDSALYLCASSPGTGSENTIYFGEGSWLTVV.

This chain uses TRBV5-1 with TRBJ2-3; D is perhaps TRBD1 (6 bases). The germline CDR1 and CDR2 sequences are SGHRS and YFSETQ. V was pared by 5 bases and J by 6 bases, with 13 bases between. CDR3 length: 13 amino acids. For the CDR3, the DNA is TGCGCCAGCAGTTTCCTTAGGGGGGATACGCAGTATTTT. Protein: CASSFLRGDTQYF.

This clone has only one observation. The chain employs TRBV2 and TRBJ2-3; a possible D gene is TRBD2 (7 bases). The CDR3 contains 16 residues. Trimming stripped 4 bases from V and 0 bases from J, with 14 bases between. Germline V gene lookup returns CDR1 SNHLY and CDR2 FYNNEI. This CDR3 reads CASSVGGGHSTDTQYF. DNA of the CDR3: TGTGCCAGCAGTGTTGGCGGGGGCCATAGCACAGATACGCAGTATTTT.

This clone was picked up one time. The V call is TRBV29-1, the J call TRBJ1-2; TRBD1 matches at 12 bases. CDR3 length: 13 residues. With 6 bases clipped from V and 7 bases from J, the junction kept 6 bases outside the gene matches. Per germline, CDR1 SQVTM and CDR2 ANQGSEA. The CDR3 DNA follows: TGCAGCGTCCCGGGACAGGGGGCAAGTGGCTACACCTTC. It codes for CSVPGQGASGYTF.